Listed below are T cell receptor beta chains from one sample, sequenced in a study of radiotherapy plus CTLA-4 blockade in lung cancer. This table comes from immunoSEQ multiplex PCR, and its TCRdb copy is limited to in-frame clones, with some not included. In the table there are over 85,000 clones, almost 90% of which are singletons. The input for sequencing was peripheral blood, taken from a patient treated with radiotherapy plus ipilimumab. These receptors were obtained from a human donor with non-small cell lung cancer that progressed on radiotherapy plus ipilimumab. Both conserved end residues are part of each CDR3. D genes are given only for firm matches. For some rows the clone size is stated as once, few or many, or as a class when expanded; others skip it.

TRBV11-2,TRBJ2-7,.,.,CASSLDRLADYEQYF,TGTGCCAGCAGCTTAGATCGATTAGCGGACTACGAGCAGTACTTC
TRBV6-5,TRBJ2-5,.,.,CASSYMKKSKETQYF,TGTGCCAGCAGTTACATGAAGAAAAGCAAAGAGACCCAGTACTTC
TRBV5-4,TRBJ1-4,.,.,CASSLDGGSNEKLFF,TGTGCCAGCAGCTTGGACGGGGGCTCGAATGAAAAACTGTTTTTT
TRBV2,TRBJ2-4,.,.,CASSETGLAKNIQYF,TGTGCCAGCAGTGAAACAGGGCTAGCCAAAAACATTCAGTACTTC
TRBV7-2,TRBJ1-1,.,TRBD1,CASSFSGQANTEAFF,TGTGCCAGCAGCTTCTCCGGACAGGCGAACACTGAAGCTTTCTTT
TRBV4-2,TRBJ2-7,.,TRBD2,CASSRGASGAYEQYF,TGTGCCAGCAGCCGGGGGGCTAGCGGGGCCTACGAGCAGTACTTC
TRBV5-1,TRBJ2-3,.,TRBD2,CASSLAGGKNTDTQYF,TGCGCCAGCAGCTTGGCCGGGGGGAAAAACACAGATACGCAGTATTTT
TRBV9,TRBJ2-3,medium-sized,TRBD2,CASSGSGRGADTQYF,TGTGCCAGCAGCGGCAGCGGGAGGGGCGCAGATACGCAGTATTTT
TRBV6-6,TRBJ1-2,.,.,CATYRPDYGYTF,TGTGCCACCTACAGACCTGACTATGGCTACACCTTC
TRBV5-4,TRBJ2-7,few,.,CASSLQSSYEQYF,TGTGCCAGCAGCTTGCAGAGCTCCTACGAGCAGTACTTC
TRBV9,TRBJ2-3,few,.,CASSETRTQYF,TGTGCCAGCAGCGAGACCCGTACGCAGTATTTT
TRBV11-2,TRBJ2-3,.,.,CASSFTVDNTQYF,TGTGCCAGCAGCTTCACCGTGGACAATACGCAGTATTTT
TRBV21-1,TRBJ2-2,.,.,CASSKGSGETNTGELFF,TGTGCCAGCAGCAAGGGGTCAGGAGAGACGAACACCGGGGAGCTGTTTTTT
TRBV9,TRBJ1-3,.,.,CASSVGGVAGNTIYF,TGTGCCAGCAGCGTAGGGGGGGTAGCTGGAAACACCATATATTTT
TRBV5-1,TRBJ2-7,.,TRBD2,CASSLALAGLSSYEQYF,TGCGCCAGCAGCTTGGCACTAGCGGGCCTTAGCTCCTACGAGCAGTACTTC
TRBV30,TRBJ2-1,.,TRBD2,CAWSEGEREGLNEQFF,TGTGCCTGGAGTGAAGGAGAGCGGGAGGGCCTCAATGAGCAGTTCTTC
TRBV20-1,TRBJ2-5,.,.,CSARIQETQYF,TGCAGTGCTAGGATTCAAGAGACCCAGTACTTC
TRBV9,TRBJ1-1,.,.,CASSPNVGPNTEAFF,TGTGCCAGCAGCCCAAATGTTGGTCCGAACACTGAAGCTTTCTTT
TRBV7-3,TRBJ2-1,.,TRBD1,CASSPWTGSSYNEQFF,TGTGCCAGCAGCCCTTGGACAGGCAGCTCCTACAATGAGCAGTTCTTC
TRBV5-5,TRBJ2-7,.,.,CASSSPGLSYEQYF,TGTGCCAGCAGCTCTCCGGGACTCTCCTACGAGCAGTACTTC
TRBV2,TRBJ2-7,.,.,CASSVYRSSSYEQYF,TGTGCCAGCAGTGTTTATAGGAGTAGCTCCTACGAGCAGTACTTC
TRBV10-1,TRBJ2-3,.,.,CASSRDSTDTQYF,TGCGCCAGCAGTAGGGACAGCACAGATACGCAGTATTTT
TRBV5-1,TRBJ1-1,once,.,CASSSGGASLNTEAFF,TGCGCCAGCAGCTCGGGAGGTGCTTCCCTGAACACTGAAGCTTTCTTT
TRBV11-2,TRBJ2-7,.,TRBD2,CASSLHAGVPYEQYF,TGTGCCAGCAGCTTACACGCGGGAGTCCCCTACGAGCAGTACTTC
TRBV5-1,TRBJ1-1,.,.,CASSFRSANTEAFF,TGCGCCAGCAGCTTCAGGTCCGCGAACACTGAAGCTTTCTTT
TRBV11-2,TRBJ2-1,.,.,CASTLNNEQFF,TGTGCCAGCACCCTAAACAATGAGCAGTTCTTC
TRBV5-6,TRBJ2-2,.,TRBD2,CASSLAGGRSTGELFF,TGTGCCAGCAGCTTGGCCGGCGGGAGGAGTACCGGGGAGCTGTTTTTT
TRBV19,TRBJ1-1,.,.,CAPLSTEAFF,TGTGCCCCTCTGAGCACTGAAGCTTTCTTT
TRBV9,TRBJ2-1,.,TRBD2,CASSAGLAGGLNNEQFF,TGTGCCAGCAGCGCTGGACTAGCGGGAGGGTTAAACAATGAGCAGTTCTTC
TRBV9,TRBJ1-2,once,.,CASSPPLGGGYGYTF,TGTGCCAGCAGCCCGCCGCTTGGGGGTGGCTATGGCTACACCTTC
TRBV5-6,TRBJ2-5,.,.,CASSLMAGFVDQETQYF,TGTGCCAGCAGCTTGATGGCGGGGTTCGTCGACCAAGAGACCCAGTACTTC
TRBV19,TRBJ2-3,.,.,CASSRSGTSSTDTQYF,TGTGCCAGTAGTAGGTCCGGGACATCAAGCACAGATACGCAGTATTTT
TRBV9,TRBJ2-5,.,.,CASSVAQGTKTQYF,TGTGCCAGCAGCGTAGCGCAGGGGACGAAGACCCAGTACTTC
TRBV9,TRBJ1-6,.,.,CASSKTPGAPWELEYPLHF,TGTGCCAGCAGCAAGACTCCAGGAGCACCCTGGGAGTTGGAATACCCCCTCCACTTT
TRBV9,TRBJ1-2,.,TRBD1,CASSVDQGGGYTF,TGTGCCAGCAGCGTAGACCAGGGGGGAGGCTACACCTTC
TRBV5-6,TRBJ2-5,.,.,CASSLVATVHRTQYF,TGTGCCAGCAGCTTGGTTGCAACAGTCCATCGGACCCAGTACTTC
TRBV11-1,TRBJ2-1,.,.,CASSFSTRNNEQFF,TGTGCCAGCAGCTTTTCTACTAGAAACAATGAGCAGTTCTTC
TRBV9,TRBJ1-2,.,.,CASSVAGWDYGYTF,TGTGCCAGCAGCGTAGCTGGTTGGGATTATGGCTACACCTTC
TRBV7-9,TRBJ2-2,.,TRBD1,CASSLNYPGQATGELFF,TGTGCCAGCAGCTTGAATTATCCGGGACAGGCCACCGGGGAGCTGTTTTTT
TRBV5-1,TRBJ2-1,.,.,CASSLVRGIGFNEQFF,TGCGCCAGCAGCTTGGTGCGGGGTATCGGTTTTAATGAGCAGTTCTTC
TRBV28,TRBJ2-7,.,.,CASRQPGTSNYYEQYF,TGTGCCAGCAGACAACCCGGGACTTCTAACTACTACGAGCAGTACTTC
TRBV5-1,TRBJ2-1,.,.,CASSLGRLARHNEQFF,TGCGCCAGCAGCTTGGGTCGTTTAGCCCGCCACAATGAGCAGTTCTTC
TRBV11-2,TRBJ2-7,.,TRBD2,CASSLELGREGYEQYF,TGTGCCAGCAGCTTAGAATTGGGCAGGGAGGGCTACGAGCAGTACTTC
TRBV11-3,TRBJ2-7,.,.,CASSGPRATDYEQYF,TGTGCCAGCAGCGGGCCCCGGGCCACAGACTACGAGCAGTACTTC
TRBV5-1,TRBJ1-4,.,TRBD1,CASSVTGSPLQEKLFF,TGCGCCAGCAGCGTGACAGGGTCCCCCCTTCAGGAAAAACTGTTTTTT
TRBV7-8,TRBJ2-2,once,.,CASSRLEAGLTGELFF,TGTGCCAGCAGCCGACTTGAGGCGGGTCTCACCGGGGAGCTGTTTTTT